The entry that follows covers one T cell receptor (beta chain) sequence. This could be a read error, since a much larger clone is one nucleotide away. Germline CDR1 is SNHLY and CDR2 is FYNNEI. The V and J ends lost 10 bases and 4 bases, in that order; junction bases with no gene match: 9. CDR3 length: 14 residues. As to time point: persistent/refractory GD, antithyroid drugs over 5 years with positive TRAb. Following extraction of RNA from PBMCs, that RNA was used to make the TCR library. The data were taken from a study of regulatory T cells in long-lasting Graves disease. Building of the TCR beta libraries involved iRepertoire HTBI primers and Arm-PCR of CDR3 regions. TCRdb independently ran MiXCR on the multiplex PCR reads; one entry per CDR3 protein. The sample yields about 400,000 distinct CDR3 sequences, roughly 20% seen once.

The sequencing here drew on peripheral blood mononuclear cells (PBMCs), taken when the disease was refractory, from a patient treated with antithyroid drugs. J is TRBJ2-7 and V is TRBV2; the match to TRBD1 covers 11 bases. The receptor's source is a female donor with Graves disease. The CDR3: CATQSGTGGYEQYF. Written as DNA, the CDR3 is TGTGCCACCCAATCCGGGACAGGGGGGTACGAGCAGTACTTC.